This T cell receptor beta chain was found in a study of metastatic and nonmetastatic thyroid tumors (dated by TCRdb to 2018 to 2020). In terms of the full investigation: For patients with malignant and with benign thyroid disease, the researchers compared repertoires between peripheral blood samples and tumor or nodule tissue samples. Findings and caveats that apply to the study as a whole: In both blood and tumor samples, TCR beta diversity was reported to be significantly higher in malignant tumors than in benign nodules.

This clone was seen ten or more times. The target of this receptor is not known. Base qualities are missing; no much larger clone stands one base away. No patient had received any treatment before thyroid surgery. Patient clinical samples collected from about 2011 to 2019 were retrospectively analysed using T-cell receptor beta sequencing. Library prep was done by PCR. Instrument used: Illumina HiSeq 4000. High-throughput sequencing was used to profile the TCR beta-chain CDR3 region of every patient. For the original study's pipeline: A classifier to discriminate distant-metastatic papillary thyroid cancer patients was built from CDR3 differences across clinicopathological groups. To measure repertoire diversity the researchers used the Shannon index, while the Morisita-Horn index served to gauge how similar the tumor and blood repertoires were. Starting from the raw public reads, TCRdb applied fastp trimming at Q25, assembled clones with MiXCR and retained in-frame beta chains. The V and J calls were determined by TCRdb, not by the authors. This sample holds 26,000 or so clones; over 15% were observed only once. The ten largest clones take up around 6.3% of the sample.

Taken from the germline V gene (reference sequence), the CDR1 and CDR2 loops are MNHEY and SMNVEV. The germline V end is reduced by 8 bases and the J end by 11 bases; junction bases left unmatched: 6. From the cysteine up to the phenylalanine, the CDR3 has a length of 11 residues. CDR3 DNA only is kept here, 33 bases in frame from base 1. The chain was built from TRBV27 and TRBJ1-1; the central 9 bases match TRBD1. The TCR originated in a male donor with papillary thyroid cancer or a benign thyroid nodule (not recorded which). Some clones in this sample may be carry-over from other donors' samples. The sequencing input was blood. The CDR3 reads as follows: CASAQGAVAFF. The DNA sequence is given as TGTGCCAGCGCACAGGGGGCTGTTGCTTTCTTT.